Following are 25 T cell receptor beta chains from one sample sequenced in a study of beta chain features in type 1 diabetes. Expressed TCRB transcripts were sequenced because the isolated RNA had all been reverse transcribed beforehand. Only in-frame clones appear in the TCRdb table, and some are missing; sequencing was by immunoSEQ multiplex PCR. The sample gives 400,000 to 550,000 clones, around 10% of which show up once; 0.046% is in the top ten. The sequenced sample was naive CD4+ T cells from blood. These receptor sequences come from a woman between 18 and 30 years old in good health.

This clone was counted only a few times. The chain couples TRBV4-3 to TRBJ2-1; TRBD2 is a possible D gene (5 bases). The CDR3 spans 16 residues. Germline loops: CDR1 LGHNA, CDR2 YSLEER. Trimming removed 3 bases at V and 2 bases at J, with 14 bases between. This chain's CDR3 is CASSHPTRTAYNEQFF. For the CDR3, the DNA is TGCGCCAGCAGCCACCCTACCAGGACTGCCTACAATGAGCAGTTCTTC.

The chain uses TRBV6-5 and TRBJ2-3; D remains ambiguous. This CDR3 has 14 amino acids. Trimming cost V 6 bases and J 0 bases, with 10 bases left between them. Germline CDR1 reads MNHEY; CDR2 reads SVGAGI. The CDR3 sequence: CASSPSESTDTQYF. The DNA for the CDR3 is TGTGCCAGCAGCCCCTCAGAGAGCACAGATACGCAGTATTTT.

The J gene is TRBJ2-1, the V gene TRBV11-3, with unresolved D. Germline V gene sequence: CDR1 SGHNT, CDR2 YENEEA. V dropped 4 bases and J dropped 4 bases, with 8 bases sitting between them. The CDR3 length is 13 residues. The DNA for the CDR3 is TGTGCCAGCAGCTCCCGACTGTACAATGAGCAGTTCTTC. Translated: CASSSRLYNEQFF. Based on the CDR3 plus reference TRBV11-3 and TRBJ2-1, the full variable domain is EAGVVQSPRYKIIEKKQPVAFWCNPISGHNTLYWYLQNLGQGPELLIRYENEEAVDDSQLPKDRFSAERLKGVDSTLKIQPAELGDSAVYLCASSSRLYNEQFFGPGTRLTVL.

This clone was observed a handful of times. The rearrangement links TRBV6-1 to TRBJ1-2; D may be TRBD1 (5 bases). With 0 bases removed from V and 4 bases from J, the gap between germline ends came to 15 bases. The CDR3 runs to 16 residues. The V gene's germline CDR1 is MNHNS and CDR2 SASEGT. The CDR3 sequence is CASSEATTVNLYGYTF. CDR3 DNA: TGTGCCAGCAGTGAAGCGACGACAGTAAATCTCTATGGCTACACCTTC.

This clone was seen only a few times. The chain is built from TRBV5-4 and TRBJ2-1; 8 bases align to TRBD2. CDR1 is SGHNT, CDR2 YYREEE, per germline (reference sequence). J gave up 11 bases and V 0 bases, and 4 bases lay outside the gene matches. The CDR3 is made up of 13 amino acids. CDR3 loop: CASSLEGLVKQFF. For the CDR3, the DNA is TGTGCCAGCAGCTTGGAGGGACTAGTGAAGCAGTTCTTC. The complete variable domain, with remaining parts taken from reference TRBV5-4 and TRBJ2-1, reads ETGVTQSPTHLIKTRGQQVTLRCSSQSGHNTVSWYQQALGQGPQFIFQYYREEENGRGNFPPRFSGLQFPNYSSELNVNALELDDSALYLCASSLEGLVKQFFGPGTRLTVL.

The sample holds a few counts of this clone. The chain carries TRBV4-2 and TRBJ2-1, with D perhaps matching TRBD1 (5 bases). Trimming cost V 3 bases and J 8 bases, with 14 bases left between them. This CDR3 region has 14 residues. In germline, CDR1 is LGHNA, CDR2 YNFKEQ. DNA for the CDR3: TGTGCCAGCAGCCACCTCACCCAGGGTTATGAGCAGTTCTTC. Residues: CASSHLTQGYEQFF.

In this sample, this clone turned up a few times. This sequence joins TRBV7-2 and TRBJ1-2; D remains unclear. Trimming stripped 5 bases from V and 8 bases from J, with 18 bases between. This CDR3 is 14 amino acids long. CDR1 is SGHTA and CDR2 is FQGNSA in the germline V gene. CDR3 coding DNA: TGTGCCAGCAGCAGAGCCGGGATCCTCTCGGGCTACACCTTC. Protein: CASSRAGILSGYTF.

V and J are TRBV10-2 and TRBJ2-3; 9 nucleotides agree with TRBD2. CDR3 length equals 17 residues. The germline V gene has CDR1 WSHSY and CDR2 SAAADI. Germline trimming cut 3 bases from V and 4 bases from J; bases unmatched to any gene: 11. CDR3 bases: TGCGCCAGCAGTGACCGCGGACAGCGGGGGGCATCAGATACGCAGTATTTT. It specifies CASSDRGQRGASDTQYF.

The chain couples TRBV5-6 to TRBJ2-2, with D possibly matching TRBD1 (5 bases). Germline V gene sequence: CDR1 SGHDT, CDR2 YYEEEE. With 4 bases removed from V and 2 bases from J, the gap between germline ends came to 15 bases. The CDR3 runs to 16 residues. The CDR3 bases are TGTGCCAGCAGCCCACCCGACAGATTTAACACCGGGGAGCTGTTTTTT. Amino acid sequence: CASSPPDRFNTGELFF.

The chain combines TRBV5-4 with TRBJ2-1; D gene unclear. The CDR3 extends over 14 amino acids. CDR1 and CDR2 (germline): SGHNT, YYREEE (reference sequence). The ends were cut back, 5 bases at V and 4 bases at J, with 13 bases in the middle. CDR3 sequence: CASRETHGYNEQFF. CDR3 sequence (DNA): TGTGCCAGCAGGGAGACGCACGGGTACAATGAGCAGTTCTTC.

V and J are TRBV10-3 and TRBJ2-5; the match to TRBD1 covers 7 bases. CDR1 and CDR2 (germline): ENHRY, SYGVKD. The V gene end was trimmed by 7 bases and the J gene end by 2 bases; junction bases not matched to a gene: 4. The CDR3 extends over 13 amino acids. CDR3 nucleotides: TGTGCCATCAACAGGGGAGATCAAGAGACCCAGTACTTC. It codes for CAINRGDQETQYF.

This clone was counted only a few times. The rearrangement joins TRBV4-2 to TRBJ2-3, with 8 nucleotides matching TRBD1. In germline, CDR1 is LGHNA, CDR2 YNFKEQ. This CDR3 spans 16 amino acids. J lost 2 bases, V lost 2 bases, and 6 bases had no gene match. The CDR3 sequence is CASSQPGTGDTDTQYF. The CDR3, as DNA: TGTGCCAGCAGCCAACCCGGGACAGGCGACACAGATACGCAGTATTTT.

This clone has only a few counts. The chain employs TRBV18 and TRBJ1-5; D ambiguous. Germline CDR1 KGHSH, CDR2 LQKENI. The CDR3 has 13 residues. V lost 3 bases and J lost 9, with 12 bases in between. In DNA form, the CDR3 reads TGTGCCAGCTCACCTACGCTCGCAGGGCCCCAGCATTTT. This encodes CASSPTLAGPQHF.

There are a few counts of this clone. V and J are TRBV7-2 and TRBJ2-2; 10 bases agree with TRBD1. V shed 3 bases, J shed 6 bases, and the junction held 4 bases outside the gene matches. The CDR3 is 15 residues long. The germline V gene encodes CDR1 SGHTA and CDR2 FQGNSA. CDR3 nucleotide sequence: TGTGCCAGCAGCTTCGGGACAGGGGCAGCCGGGGAGCTGTTTTTT. It encodes CASSFGTGAAGELFF.

V is TRBV29-1 and J is TRBJ2-2, with a tentative D call TRBD1 (5 bases). Per the germline V gene, CDR1 is SQVTM and CDR2 is ANQGSEA. Between the trimmed V and J ends, which lost 3 bases and 8 bases, there was a span of 16 bases. The CDR3 has 14 residues. Written as DNA, the CDR3 is TGCAGCGTTGACACAGGCATTCACCTAGGGGAGCTGTTTTTT. Encoded protein: CSVDTGIHLGELFF.

This clone was counted between two and nine times. The chain employs TRBV7-2 and TRBJ2-7, with D perhaps given as TRBD1 or TRBD2 (5 bases each). This CDR3 contains 13 residues. The V gene's germline CDR1 is SGHTA and CDR2 FQGNSA. Trimming stripped 1 base from V and 6 bases from J, with 10 bases between. The CDR3, as DNA: TGTGCCAGCAGCTTAGGGGGGAAAACCGAGCAGTACGTC. This sequence encodes CASSLGGKTEQYV.

This clone showed up just a few times. V and J are TRBV25-1 and TRBJ1-5; no firm D call. Trimming left V 3 bases short and J 4 bases short, with 10 bases between. Looked up from germline, CDR1 is MGHDK and CDR2 is SYGVNS. The CDR3 is made up of 14 amino acids. The CDR3 DNA is TGTGCCAGCAGTGATCTCGGGTTAAATCAGCCCCAGCATTTT. This encodes CASSDLGLNQPQHF.

A few counts support this clone. V and J are TRBV20-1 and TRBJ2-4; tentatively, D is TRBD2 (6 bases). CDR1 is DFQATT, CDR2 SNEGSKA, per germline (reference sequence). V was shortened by 5 bases and J by 9 bases, with 11 bases between the two germline ends. The CDR3 contains 11 residues. CDR3 DNA sequence: TGCAGTGCTCCGAAGACTAGCATTCAGTACTTC. Protein product: CSAPKTSIQYF.

This rearrangement joins TRBV7-2 to TRBJ2-7; D not resolved. This CDR3 spans 16 amino acids. Germline V gene lookup returns CDR1 SGHTA and CDR2 FQGNSA. Trimming cost V 1 base and J 4 bases, with 17 bases left between them. CDR3 nucleotide sequence: TGTGCCAGCAGCTTAGGCCCGATCGAGGCGCGTTACGAGCAGTACTTC. Protein: CASSLGPIEARYEQYF. Variable domain in full (rest from reference TRBV7-2 and TRBJ2-7): GAGVSQSPSNKVTEKGKDVELRCDPISGHTALYWYRQSLGQGLEFLIYFQGNSAPDKSGLPSDRFSAERTGGSVSTLTIQRTQQEDSAVYLCASSLGPIEARYEQYFGPGTRLTVT.

This clone has just a few counts. V and J are TRBV7-9 and TRBJ1-2; no clear D. Germline CDR1 reads SEHNR; CDR2 reads FQNEAQ (reference sequence). CDR3 length: 11 residues. V was cut by 5 bases and J by 4 bases, with 5 bases left in between. The CDR3 spells CASSGVYGYTF. The CDR3 DNA reads TGTGCCAGCAGCGGGGTCTATGGCTACACCTTC.

The chain has TRBV15 and TRBJ1-4, with unresolved D. This CDR3 has 15 amino acids. Germline V gives CDR1 LNHNV, CDR2 YYDKDF (reference sequence). V was shortened by 7 bases and J by 4 bases, with 16 bases between the two germline ends. CDR3 DNA: TGTGCCACCAACGAGGACGGGGTTTATAATGAAAAACTGTTTTTT. Its translation is CATNEDGVYNEKLFF.

The rearrangement uses TRBV28 and TRBJ2-3, with 9 bases identical to TRBD1. Germline-derived CDR1 and CDR2 are MDHEN and SYDVKM. This CDR3 spans 16 amino acids. V dropped 5 bases and J dropped 8; count of bases not matched to a gene: 14. The CDR3 coding sequence is TGTGCCAGCAGTCCCCACAGGGGGCATAGTTGGGGTACGCAGTATTTT. Translating gives CASSPHRGHSWGTQYF. The entire variable domain, with the rest obtained from reference TRBV28 and TRBJ2-3, is as follows: DVKVTQSSRYLVKRTGEKVFLECVQDMDHENMFWYRQDPGLGLRLIYFSYDVKMKEKGDIPEGYSVSREKKERFSLILESASTNQTSMYLCASSPHRGHSWGTQYFGPGTRLTVL.

This clone was counted a few times. CDR3 nucleotide sequence: TGTGCCAGCGCGCCAGGGGCAGGGGACGAGCAGTACTTC. It specifies CASAPGAGDEQYF. This chain uses TRBV9 with TRBJ2-7; the D gene is possibly TRBD1 (6 bases). CDR1 and CDR2 (germline): SGDLS, YYNGEE. CDR3 size: 13 residues. V was cut by 7 bases and J by 5 bases, with 16 bases left in between. The variable domain in full, with the rest retrieved from reference TRBV9 and TRBJ2-7, is DSGVTQTPKHLITATGQRVTLRCSPRSGDLSVYWYQQSLDQGLQFLIQYYNGEERAKGNILERFSAQQFPDLHSELNLSSLELGDSALYFCASAPGAGDEQYFGPGTRLTVT.

The chain links TRBV27 to TRBJ2-3; TRBD1 or TRBD2 may be the D gene (6 bases each). The length of the CDR3 is 14 residues. Germline-derived CDR1 and CDR2 are MNHEY and SMNVEV (reference sequence). Trimming stripped 6 bases from V and 4 bases from J, with 14 bases between. For the CDR3, the DNA is TGTGCCAGCAGAAGGGGGGCTTGGGCAGATACGCAGTATTTT. Residues: CASRRGAWADTQYF.

This chain joins TRBV7-2 and TRBJ2-7; tentatively, D is TRBD1 (5 bases). The CDR3 contains 15 residues. CDR1 SGHTA and CDR2 FQGNSA come from the germline V gene. The V end lost 2 bases, the J end lost 5 bases, and 16 bases lay between the germline ends. Written as DNA, the CDR3 is TGTGCCAGCAGCTTACTAGGGGTGGCATGGGACGAGCAGTACTTC. This sequence encodes CASSLLGVAWDEQYF.